The clone carrying this TCR beta chain appeared many times. From RNA, the CDR3 regions of TCR beta chains were amplified and sequenced. HTBI-primed first-round RT-PCR preceded second-round multiplex PCR. TCRdb reprocessed the multiplex PCR reads with MiXCR, giving one entry per CDR3 protein. The repertoire includes about 380,000 distinct CDR3 sequences, 15% to 19% of them detected once, and approximately 7% sits in the top ten. The sample belongs to a study of Graves' ophthalmopathy and Graves' hyperthyroidism. Germline V lookup: CDR1 DFQATT, CDR2 SNEGSKA (reference sequence). V dropped 5 bases and J dropped 4; count of bases not matched to a gene: 1. This CDR3 spans 11 amino acids.

The source material was peripheral blood. The V call is TRBV20-1, the J call TRBJ1-2; 7 nucleotides agree with TRBD1. The receptor's source is a woman under 30 with stable Graves' hyperthyroidism. CDR3 sequence reads: CSAWDSYGYTF. The CDR3 nucleotides are TGCAGTGCTTGGGACAGCTATGGCTACACCTTC.